There are a few counts of the clone carrying this T cell receptor (beta chain). Its antigen is still unknown. Germline loops: CDR1 MDHEN, CDR2 SYDVKM. Trimming removed 6 bases from V and 3 bases from J, with 14 bases in between. This CDR3 has 15 residues. The time point denotes: pre-sensitization, week 0. Indicated treatment: therapeutic diphenylcyclopropenone sensitization with weekly scalp DPC. The data originate from a study of human T cells and chemical hapten exposure. Whole-study results and caveats: Having alopecia, the donors may differ immunologically from healthy people.

Original processing methods: There were a median of approximately 100,000 TCRs per sample, with a range from about 23,224 to 690,600. Using its own MiXCR run on the RACE reads, TCRdb lists one record per CDR3 protein. It is TCRdb's table, rather than the study itself, that gives the V and J calls and clone size. The sample comprises 380,000 or so distinct CDR3 sequences, around 5.5% of which are singletons, and about 8.2% rests with the top ten. The clonotype was recovered from a woman under 30 with alopecia areata. Some clones in this sample may be carry-over from other donors' samples. The chain joins TRBV28 to TRBJ2-2; D may be TRBD1 or TRBD2 (5 bases each). The source material was whole blood, sampled in connection with sensitization to the hapten diphenylcyclopropenone (DPC). CDR3 region: CASSPGTEYTGELFF. In nucleotides, the CDR3 is TGTGCCAGCAGCCCCGGGACGGAGTACACCGGGGAGCTGTTTTTT.